These 14 T cell receptor beta chains were all obtained from the same sample, sequenced in a study of blood T cell repertoires in COVID-19. Profiled with immunoSEQ multiplex PCR; TCRdb holds only in-frame clones, not every one. The sample lists about 81,000 clones; roughly 89% were seen once. The sequencing input was peripheral blood. All receptors derive from a woman in her 50s in a cohort sampled during active COVID-19.

The V call is TRBV3-1 (or the pseudogene TRBV3-2), the J call TRBJ2-3, with D tentatively TRBD1 (5 bases). The CDR3 sequence is 14 residues long. V shed 4 bases and J shed 0 bases, with 8 bases lying between them. Per the germline V gene, CDR1 is LGHDT and CDR2 is YNNKEL (reference sequence). In DNA form, the CDR3 reads TGTGCCAGCAGCCCCAGGGATAGCACAGATACGCAGTATTTT. Translated: CASSPRDSTDTQYF.

Only one count was recorded for this clone. J is TRBJ2-3 and V is TRBV7-6, with 16 bases identical to TRBD2. The germline V gene encodes CDR1 SGHVS and CDR2 FNYEAQ. The CDR3 spans 18 residues. V lost 0 bases, J lost 6 bases, and 6 bases stayed unmatched. The CDR3 bases are TGTGCCAGCAGCTTAGCGGGGACTAGCGGGGGGGCGAGGGATACGCAGTATTTT. Translation gives CASSLAGTSGGARDTQYF. The complete variable domain, with remaining parts taken from reference TRBV7-6 and TRBJ2-3, reads GAGVSQSPRYKVTKRGQDVALRCDPISGHVSLYWYRQALGQGPEFLTYFNYEAQQDKSGLPNDRFSAERPEGSISTLTIQRTEQRDSAMYRCASSLAGTSGGARDTQYFGPGTRLTVL.

The J gene is TRBJ1-1, the V gene TRBV2; D uncertain. The CDR3 totals 12 residues. V shed 8 bases and J shed 1 base, with 8 bases lying between them. From germline, CDR1 is SNHLY and CDR2 FYNNEI. CDR3 bases: TGTGCCAGCGGAGGTGGGAACACTGAAGCTTTCTTT. Protein: CASGGGNTEAFF.

The chain recombines TRBV7-8 with TRBJ1-5; possible D gene TRBD1, 6 bases. V was clipped by 4 bases and J by 7 bases, with 11 bases between them. This CDR3 spans 13 amino acids. Germline assignment: CDR1 SGHVS and CDR2 FQNEAQ. The CDR3 spells CASSSQGTQPQHF. For the CDR3, the DNA is TGTGCCAGCAGCTCGCAGGGGACCCAGCCCCAGCATTTT. Looking up the rest from reference TRBV7-8 and TRBJ1-5 gives the full variable domain: GAGVSQSPRYKVAKRGQDVALRCDPISGHVSLFWYQQALGQGPEFLTYFQNEAQLDKSGLPSDRFFAERPEGSVSTLKIQRTQQEDSAVYLCASSSQGTQPQHFGDGTRLSIL.

The chain uses TRBV27 and TRBJ1-3; TRBD1 is a possible D gene (6 bases). CDR3 size: 16 residues. The ends were cut back, 4 bases at V and 3 bases at J, with 16 bases in the middle. The germline V gene encodes CDR1 MNHEY and CDR2 SMNVEV (reference sequence). The CDR3 loop is CASSYTGRGVGNTIYF. The CDR3 region has the DNA TGTGCCAGCAGTTACACCGGCAGGGGCGTTGGAAACACCATATATTTT.

This clone appeared once. The rearrangement links TRBV7-6 to TRBJ1-1; no reliable D call. The germline V gene has CDR1 SGHVS and CDR2 FNYEAQ. This CDR3 has 15 amino acids. Trimming cost V 0 bases and J 1 base, with 9 bases left between them. DNA of the CDR3: TGTGCCAGCAGCTTAGCTCCCCCCGGGAACACTGAAGCTTTCTTT. Amino acids: CASSLAPPGNTEAFF. Drawing the rest from reference TRBV7-6 and TRBJ1-1, the complete variable domain is GAGVSQSPRYKVTKRGQDVALRCDPISGHVSLYWYRQALGQGPEFLTYFNYEAQQDKSGLPNDRFSAERPEGSISTLTIQRTEQRDSAMYRCASSLAPPGNTEAFFGQGTRLTVV.

This clone was seen just once. The chain carries TRBV27 and TRBJ1-1; D remains unclear. The CDR3 runs to 11 residues. Germline CDR1 MNHEY, CDR2 SMNVEV (reference sequence). Trimming took 4 bases from V and 4 from J, leaving 4 bases between them. The CDR3 spells CASSSLTEAFF. CDR3 nucleotide sequence: TGTGCCAGCAGTTCCCTCACTGAAGCTTTCTTT.

In its sample, this clone was seen once. The chain is built from TRBV2 and TRBJ1-1, with D possibly TRBD1 on 6 matching bases. This CDR3 contains 12 residues. The germline gives CDR1 SNHLY, CDR2 FYNNEI. V was trimmed by 6 bases and J by 11 bases, leaving 16 bases between them. In nucleotides, the CDR3 is TGTGCCAGCAGCTTTTTTCAGGGGAACGCTTTCTTT. It codes for CASSFFQGNAFF.

The chain recombines TRBV19 with TRBJ2-7; D is unclear. V was clipped by 5 bases and J by 2 bases, with 16 bases between them. CDR1 is LNHDA, CDR2 SQIVND, per germline (reference sequence). The CDR3 extends over 15 amino acids. The CDR3 DNA is TGTGCCAGTAGTTTACGACAAAGACCCCCCTACGAGCAGTACTTC. Its protein product is CASSLRQRPPYEQYF. Variable domain in full (rest from reference TRBV19 and TRBJ2-7): DGGITQSPKYLFRKEGQNVTLSCEQNLNHDAMYWYRQDPGQGLRLIYYSQIVNDFQKGDIAEGYSVSREKKESFPLTVTSAQKNPTAFYLCASSLRQRPPYEQYFGPGTRLTVT.

This clone has a single count. The chain couples TRBV10-1 to TRBJ2-1; TRBD1 agrees at 9 bases. J lost 9 bases, V lost 4 bases, and 4 bases had no gene match. Germline values: CDR1 WNHNN, CDR2 SYGVQD (reference sequence). The CDR3 is made up of 13 amino acids. As DNA, the CDR3 is TGCGCCAGCAGTGGGGACAGGGTAGGTGAGCAGTTCTTC. Translation: CASSGDRVGEQFF.

V is TRBV30 and J is TRBJ1-5; TRBD1 aligns across 8 bases. Germline V gene lookup returns CDR1 GTSNPN and CDR2 SVGIG (reference sequence). V shed 2 bases and J 0 bases; nucleotides not matched to a gene: 9. This CDR3 is 17 amino acids long. DNA of the CDR3: TGTGCCTGGAGTCAGGGACAGGCAAGCGATAGCAATCAGCCCCAGCATTTT. Its translation: CAWSQGQASDSNQPQHF.

The chain recombines TRBV9 with TRBJ1-6; tentative D call: TRBD1 (5 bases). Trimming removed 6 bases from V and 10 bases from J, with 14 bases in between. Germline assignment: CDR1 SGDLS and CDR2 YYNGEE. The CDR3 has 13 amino acids. The CDR3 sequence is CASTPGIRSPLHF. The CDR3 DNA sequence: TGTGCCAGCACCCCAGGGATCCGGTCACCCCTCCACTTT. Using reference TRBV9 and TRBJ1-6 for the parts outside the CDR3, the full variable domain is DSGVTQTPKHLITATGQRVTLRCSPRSGDLSVYWYQQSLDQGLQFLIQYYNGEERAKGNILERFSAQQFPDLHSELNLSSLELGDSALYFCASTPGIRSPLHFGNGTRLTVT.

The chain carries TRBV2 and TRBJ1-4, with 8 positions matching TRBD1. Per germline, CDR1 SNHLY and CDR2 FYNNEI. Germline trimming cut 6 bases from V and 8 bases from J; bases unmatched to any gene: 8. The CDR3 is made up of 14 amino acids. The CDR3 here is CASRPGTGGEKLFF. Written as DNA, the CDR3 is TGTGCCAGCAGGCCTGGGACAGGCGGAGAAAAACTGTTTTTT.

This clone has a handful of counts. The sample has other DNA sequences that encode this CDR3 too. The J gene is TRBJ2-2, the V gene TRBV6-4, with D unclear. Trimming took off 2 bases at V and 2 bases at J, with 6 bases between the two ends. The CDR3 totals 14 residues. Germline CDR1 reads MRHNA; CDR2 reads SNTAGT. The CDR3 region has the DNA TGTGCCAGCAGTGACGTGGCCAACACCGGGGAGCTGTTTTTT. It specifies CASSDVANTGELFF.